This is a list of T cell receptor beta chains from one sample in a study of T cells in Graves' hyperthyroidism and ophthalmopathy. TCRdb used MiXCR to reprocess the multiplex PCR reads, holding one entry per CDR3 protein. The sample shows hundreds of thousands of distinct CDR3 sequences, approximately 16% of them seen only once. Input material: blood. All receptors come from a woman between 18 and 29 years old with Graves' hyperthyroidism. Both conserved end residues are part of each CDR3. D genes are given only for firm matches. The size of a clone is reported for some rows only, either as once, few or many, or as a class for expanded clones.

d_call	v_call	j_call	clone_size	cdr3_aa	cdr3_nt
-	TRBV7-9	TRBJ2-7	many	CASSRSTGLDEQYF	TGTGCCAGCAGCCGGAGCACAGGGTTGGACGAGCAGTACTTC
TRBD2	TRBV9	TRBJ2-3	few	CASSGHGGSTDTQYF	TGTGCCAGCAGCGGCCACGGGGGGAGCACAGATACGCAGTATTTT
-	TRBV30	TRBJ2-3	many	CAWSVGGSSTRDTQYF	TGTGCCTGGAGTGTAGGTGGCTCCTCCACCAGGGATACGCAGTATTTT
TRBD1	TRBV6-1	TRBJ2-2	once	CASRADRGGGELFF	TGTGCCAGCAGAGCGGACAGGGGGGGCGGGGAGCTGTTTTTT
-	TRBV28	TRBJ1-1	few	CASSLRVSHMNTEAFF	TGTGCCAGCAGTTTAAGGGTTTCACACATGAACACTGAAGCTTTCTTT
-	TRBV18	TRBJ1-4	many	CASSPRQNEKLFF	TGTGCCAGCTCACCACGACAGAATGAAAAACTGTTTTTT
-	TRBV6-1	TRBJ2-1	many	CASLHSGISYNEQFF	TGTGCCAGCCTCCATAGCGGTATCTCCTACAATGAGCAGTTCTTC
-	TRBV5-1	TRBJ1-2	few	CASSLEGSFGYGYTF	TGCGCCAGCAGCTTGGAGGGGTCGTTTGGCTATGGCTACACCTTC
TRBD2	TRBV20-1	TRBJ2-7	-	CSARVRLAGIYEQYF	TGCAGTGCTAGAGTTCGGTTAGCGGGGATCTACGAGCAGTACTTC
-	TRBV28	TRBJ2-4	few	CASSNHPGKGKNVQYF	TGTGCCAGCAGCAACCATCCAGGGAAAGGCAAAAACGTTCAGTACTTC
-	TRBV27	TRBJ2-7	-	CASSFLGQYEQYF	TGTGCCAGCAGTTTTCTCGGACAGTACGAGCAGTACTTC
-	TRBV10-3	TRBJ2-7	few	CAISVGQPPYEQYF	TGTGCCATCAGTGTTGGGCAGCCACCCTACGAGCAGTACTTC
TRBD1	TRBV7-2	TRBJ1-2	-	CASISTGLANYGYTF	TGTGCCAGCATATCGACAGGGTTGGCTAACTATGGCTACACCTTC
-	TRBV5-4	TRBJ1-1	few	CASSNGQFTEAFF	TGTGCCAGCAGTAACGGACAGTTCACTGAAGCTTTCTTT
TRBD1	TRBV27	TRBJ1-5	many	CASSLQGFQPQHF	TGTGCCAGCAGTCTACAGGGGTTCCAGCCCCAGCATTTT
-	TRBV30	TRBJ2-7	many	CAWSDFPPGPWGYEQYF	TGTGCCTGGAGCGATTTCCCGCCAGGGCCATGGGGGTACGAGCAGTACTTC
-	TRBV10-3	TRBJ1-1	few	CAISEFEANTEAFF	TGTGCCATCAGTGAGTTTGAGGCGAACACTGAAGCTTTCTTT
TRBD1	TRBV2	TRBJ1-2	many	CASSERQGADGYTF	TGTGCCAGCAGTGAAAGACAGGGGGCTGATGGCTACACCTTC
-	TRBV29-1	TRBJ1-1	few	CSAAAEQIEAFF	TGCAGCGCTGCTGCTGAGCAGATTGAAGCTTTCTTT
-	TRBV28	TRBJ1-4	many	CASSSPQDSWNEKLFF	TGTGCCAGCAGTTCCCCACAGGACAGTTGGAATGAAAAACTGTTTTTT
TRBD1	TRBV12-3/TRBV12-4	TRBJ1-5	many	CASSFATGGSSNQPQHF	TGTGCCAGCAGTTTCGCTACAGGGGGTTCTAGCAATCAGCCCCAGCATTTT
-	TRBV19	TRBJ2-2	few	CASSIGGGSGELFF	TGTGCCAGTAGTATAGGCGGAGGGTCCGGGGAGCTGTTTTTT
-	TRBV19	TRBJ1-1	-	CASSLRTENTEAFF	TGTGCCAGTAGTTTACGGACCGAGAACACTGAAGCTTTCTTT
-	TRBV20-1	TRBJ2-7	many	CSARTQGLYEQYF	TGCAGTGCTAGGACTCAGGGTCTCTACGAGCAGTACTTC
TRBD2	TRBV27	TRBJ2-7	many	CASSPQGLAGGEQYF	TGTGCCAGCAGTCCCCAGGGACTAGCTGGAGGGGAGCAGTACTTC
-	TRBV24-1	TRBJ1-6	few	CATSEGAGNNSPLHF	TGTGCCACCAGTGAGGGAGCAGGGAATAATTCACCCCTCCACTTT